These 17 T cell receptor beta chains share one sample of origin, sequenced in a study of CD8+ T cells in alopecia areata. After isolation, RNA underwent reverse transcription to generate cDNA as the sequencing template. This table comes from immunoSEQ multiplex PCR, and its TCRdb copy is limited to in-frame clones, with some not included. The sample lists about 210,000 clones; roughly two fifths were seen once. The treatment denotes: oral pan-JAK inhibitor, 5-10 mg twice daily. The sequences come from CD4+ T cells sorted from blood, collected around week 34, from a patient treated with tofacitinib. Source of these receptors: a human donor with alopecia areata.

The chain links TRBV7-2 to TRBJ2-7; weak D call: TRBD2 (6 bases). The CDR3 is made up of 14 amino acids. V lost 2 bases and J 2 bases, leaving 10 bases between the germline ends. Germline-derived CDR1 and CDR2 are SGHTA and FQGNSA. This chain's CDR3 is CASSLQGLAYEQYF. DNA for the CDR3: TGTGCCAGCAGCTTACAGGGACTCGCCTACGAGCAGTACTTC.

The table lists this clone with a few counts. This rearrangement joins TRBV15 to TRBJ1-1; 10 positions match TRBD1. The CDR3 runs 17 residues. V lost 4 bases and J lost 5; bases outside the gene matches: 13. CDR1 is LNHNV, CDR2 YYDKDF, per germline (reference sequence). The CDR3 sequence is CATSKGTGARFGTEAFF. CDR3 nucleotide sequence: TGTGCCACCAGCAAGGGGACAGGGGCGAGGTTCGGTACTGAAGCTTTCTTT.

Worth noting for this clone: Distinct nucleotide sequences in the sample also encode this CDR3. V and J are TRBV30 and TRBJ1-2; no clear D gene. The CDR3 loop spans 11 amino acids. The germline CDR1 and CDR2 sequences are GTSNPN and SVGIG (reference sequence). The V gene lost 4 bases and the J gene lost 0 bases, with 3 bases spanning the gap. The CDR3: CAWTANYGYTF. In DNA, the CDR3 is TGTGCCTGGACAGCTAACTATGGCTACACCTTC.

The rearrangement joins TRBV7-3 to TRBJ1-2; TRBD1 matches at 8 bases. The germline V gene has CDR1 SGHTA and CDR2 FQGTGA. With 4 bases clipped from V and 0 bases from J, the junction kept 4 bases outside the gene matches. This CDR3 contains 15 residues. The CDR3, as DNA: TGTGCCAGCAGCTCCGACAGGGGAGCTAACTATGGCTACACCTTC. This codes for CASSSDRGANYGYTF.

This chain joins TRBV25-1 and TRBJ2-2; 8 nucleotides align to TRBD1. The CDR3 runs 15 residues. From germline, CDR1 is MGHDK and CDR2 SYGVNS. V was pared by 2 bases and J by 6 bases, with 5 bases of the junction left unmatched. The CDR3 here is CASSESTGGPGELFF. The CDR3 DNA follows: TGTGCCAGCAGTGAAAGTACAGGGGGTCCCGGGGAGCTGTTTTTT. Based on the CDR3 plus reference TRBV25-1 and TRBJ2-2, the full variable domain is EADIYQTPRYLVIGTGKKITLECSQTMGHDKMYWYQQDPGMELHLIHYSYGVNSTEKGDLSSESTVSRIRTEHFPLTLESARPSHTSQYLCASSESTGGPGELFFGEGSRLTVL.

The chain links TRBV4-1 to TRBJ1-2; D perhaps matches TRBD1 (5 bases). This CDR3 region has 15 residues. V was clipped by 1 base and J by 2 bases, with 11 bases between them. CDR1 is MGHRA and CDR2 is YSYEKL in the germline V gene. CDR3 residues: CASSQVGRVNYGYTF. The CDR3 DNA follows: TGCGCCAGCAGCCAAGTAGGCAGGGTAAACTATGGCTACACCTTC.

This sequence joins TRBV9 and TRBJ2-3; 9 positions match TRBD2. V dropped 4 bases and J dropped 3; count of bases not matched to a gene: 6. The CDR3 contains 15 residues. Germline assignment: CDR1 SGDLS and CDR2 YYNGEE. The CDR3 sequence is CASSPRAGGTDTQYF. For the CDR3, the DNA is TGTGCCAGCAGCCCACGAGCGGGAGGAACAGATACGCAGTATTTT.

This clone was observed once. V and J are TRBV30 and TRBJ1-1; D is unclear. This CDR3 is built from 13 residues. The V end was cut by 3 bases, the J end by 1 base, with 9 bases between. Germline-derived CDR1 and CDR2 are GTSNPN and SVGIG (reference sequence). This CDR3 reads CAWRRERNTEAFF. The CDR3 DNA is TGTGCCTGGAGACGGGAAAGGAACACTGAAGCTTTCTTT.

The genes are TRBV6-5 and TRBJ1-5; D might be TRBD1 (6 bases). The germline CDR1 and CDR2 sequences are MNHEY and SVGAGI. Between the trimmed V and J ends, which lost 6 bases and 0 bases, there was a span of 12 bases. The CDR3 spans 15 residues. The CDR3 here is CASRGGSDSNQPQHF. CDR3 DNA sequence: TGTGCCAGCAGAGGGGGATCGGATAGCAATCAGCCCCAGCATTTT.

V is TRBV19 and J is TRBJ1-1; 7 nucleotides agree with TRBD1. This CDR3 is built from 14 residues. CDR1 and CDR2 from the germline V gene are LNHDA and SQIVND (reference sequence). The junction had 3 bases not matched to a gene; V was cut back by 1 base and J by 4 bases. CDR3 in amino acids: CASSIVNRGTEAFF. The CDR3 DNA reads TGTGCCAGTAGTATAGTAAACAGGGGCACTGAAGCTTTCTTT.

This chain links TRBV7-2 with TRBJ2-1; 14 bases are a match to TRBD2. The CDR3 is made up of 18 amino acids. The V gene's germline CDR1 is SGHTA and CDR2 FQGNSA. The J segment lost 1 base and the V segment lost 0 bases, leaving 2 bases of the junction unmatched. CDR3 sequence reads: CASSLAGTSGGSYNEQFF. For the CDR3, the DNA is TGTGCCAGCAGCTTAGCTGGGACTAGCGGGGGATCCTACAATGAGCAGTTCTTC.

The V gene is TRBV7-2, the J gene TRBJ2-1, with TRBD1 identical over 11 bases. This CDR3 spans 16 amino acids. Trimming at V came to 1 base and at J to 10 bases, leaving 9 bases not matched to a gene. The germline gives CDR1 SGHTA, CDR2 FQGNSA. CDR3 protein: CASSLGGGQGAAEQFF. The CDR3 DNA sequence: TGTGCCAGCAGCTTAGGTGGAGGACAGGGGGCTGCGGAGCAGTTCTTC.

The rearrangement uses TRBV7-2 and TRBJ2-2, with a tentative D call TRBD2 (6 bases). The CDR3 consists of 15 residues. Trimming took 3 bases from V and 5 from J, leaving 13 bases between them. The germline V gene encodes CDR1 SGHTA and CDR2 FQGNSA. The CDR3 spells CASSLTGVSTGELFF. The CDR3 nucleotides are TGTGCCAGCAGCTTGACGGGAGTCAGTACCGGGGAGCTGTTTTTT. Based on the CDR3 plus reference TRBV7-2 and TRBJ2-2, the full variable domain is GAGVSQSPSNKVTEKGKDVELRCDPISGHTALYWYRQSLGQGLEFLIYFQGNSAPDKSGLPSDRFSAERTGGSVSTLTIQRTQQEDSAVYLCASSLTGVSTGELFFGEGSRLTVL.

In its sample, this clone was seen once. CDR3 bases: TGCGCCAGCAGGGGACTAGCGGGGGAAAAATACAATGAGCAGTTCTTC. Amino acids: CASRGLAGEKYNEQFF. V gene TRBV4-1 combines with J gene TRBJ2-1; TRBD2 aligns across 14 bases. The trim removed 6 bases at V and 4 bases at J, leaving 5 bases unmatched. This CDR3 is built from 16 residues. Germline CDR1 reads MGHRA; CDR2 reads YSYEKL.

The chain has TRBV7-9 and TRBJ2-7; no clear D. The germline V and J ends were trimmed by 5 bases and 2 bases, with 7 bases remaining between them. Germline-derived CDR1 and CDR2 are SEHNR and FQNEAQ (reference sequence). The CDR3 runs to 12 residues. CDR3 bases: TGTGCCAGCAGCCCTCCCGCCTACGAGCAGTACTTC. This encodes CASSPPAYEQYF.

The chain joins TRBV25-1 to TRBJ1-2, with TRBD1 identical over 7 bases. The CDR3 has 13 amino acids. V lost 3 bases, J lost 7 bases, and 5 bases stayed unmatched. The germline CDR1 and CDR2 sequences are MGHDK and SYGVNS. The CDR3 nucleotides are TGTGCCAGCAGTGACAGGGGGGCGGGTGGCTACACCTTC. Protein: CASSDRGAGGYTF.

In its sample, this clone was seen a few times. The V and J genes are TRBV4-1 and TRBJ1-1; 9 bases match TRBD1. Trimming removed 6 bases from V and 1 base from J; junction bases left unmatched: 9. There are 16 residues in the CDR3. Germline V gives CDR1 MGHRA, CDR2 YSYEKL. The CDR3 DNA sequence: TGCGCCAGCAGGGGACAGGGAAAGGGAGAGAACACTGAAGCTTTCTTT. Translating it yields CASRGQGKGENTEAFF.